This T cell receptor beta chain was identified in a study of T-cell memory formation after mild COVID-19. This clonotype was recorded many times. The CDR3 consists of 14 residues. Trimming took off 2 bases at V and 2 bases at J, with 9 bases between the two ends. TCRdb re-called the 5' RACE reads with MiXCR, one entry per CDR3 protein. The sample records some 210,000 distinct CDR3 sequences, 8% to 11% being singletons. The material sequenced was PBMCs or a T cell subset sorted from them (not recorded which). The TCR was taken from a man younger than 35 who had mild COVID-19 (a few samples of this study predate the infection). Cell type and time point are not known. The V gene is TRBV12-3 or TRBV12-4, the J gene TRBJ2-5; D is unclear. As DNA, the CDR3 is TGTGCCAGCAGTTTAAACTGGATACAAGAGACCCAGTACTTC. It codes for CASSLNWIQETQYF.